Listed below are T cell receptor beta chains from one sample, sequenced in a study of CD8 T cells in Susac syndrome. TCRdb re-called the immunoSEQ multiplex PCR reads with MiXCR, one entry per CDR3 protein. The sample has about 76,000 distinct CDR3 sequences; about 94% are singletons. Material for sequencing was CD8+ T cells from PBMCs. The receptors were sampled from a human donor with Susac syndrome. Both conserved end residues are part of each CDR3. A D gene is named only where the DNA matches it firmly.

j_call,d_call,v_call,cdr3_length,cdr3_aa
TRBJ2-7,NA,TRBV10-3,14,CAISESVGSYEQYF
TRBJ1-2,NA,TRBV27,14,CASSFSPGSNGYTF
TRBJ2-1,TRBD2,TRBV19,15,CASSTGLAGDNEQFF
TRBJ1-5,NA,TRBV28,12,CASSLMDQPQHF
TRBJ2-7,TRBD1,TRBV7-9,14,CASSAGQGVSEQYF
TRBJ1-1,NA,TRBV4-1,17,CASSQYAGRTKNTEAFF
TRBJ2-2,NA,TRBV6-2/TRBV6-3,13,CASSYWVTGELFF
TRBJ2-4,NA,TRBV5-1,15,CASSAGLEVKNIQYF
TRBJ1-5,NA,TRBV25-1,13,CASSVSTHQPQHF
TRBJ2-7,TRBD1,TRBV19,16,CASTPGTGNIPYEQYF
TRBJ1-5,NA,TRBV12-5,16,CASGLVVGFDNQPQHF
TRBJ2-1,NA,TRBV20-1,15,CSASPGLPLFVEQFF
TRBJ2-7,TRBD1,TRBV29-1,14,CSVEKGTGGHEQYF
TRBJ1-1,NA,TRBV20-1,15,CSARDSVGTSTEAFF
TRBJ2-7,NA,TRBV4-1,15,CASSQGGGGSYEQYF
TRBJ1-1,TRBD1,TRBV20-1,13,CSARDRLNTEAFF
TRBJ1-2,NA,TRBV4-1,14,CASSQVGVDYGYTF
TRBJ2-3,NA,TRBV2,13,CASIDRGTDTQYF
TRBJ2-1,TRBD1,TRBV7-9,19,CASSRVGTGRFSPYNEQFF
TRBJ2-5,NA,TRBV20-1,14,CSARDWQGRETQYF
TRBJ1-6,NA,TRBV18,14,CASSPGPGDSPLHF
TRBJ2-7,NA,TRBV27,11,CASSSSYEQYF
TRBJ2-6,NA,TRBV3-1,15,CASSPQGSGANVLTF
TRBJ2-1,NA,TRBV14,14,CASSHWDPDNEQFF
TRBJ1-2,NA,TRBV13,12,CASSMRGGGYTF
TRBJ1-1,NA,TRBV28,12,CASSRGNAEAFF
TRBJ2-1,TRBD2,TRBV29-1,11,CSVVGRAEQFF
TRBJ2-7,NA,TRBV7-9,13,CASRATGPYEQYF
TRBJ1-4,NA,TRBV27,13,CASGSVTNEKLFF
TRBJ2-7,NA,TRBV19,15,CASSNIREGAYEQYF
TRBJ1-5,NA,TRBV20-1,13,CSAEGGLDQPQHF
TRBJ2-7,NA,TRBV20-1,11,CSAARDYEQYF
TRBJ2-1,TRBD1,TRBV29-1,12,CSVGDRGLEQFF
TRBJ2-6,TRBD1,TRBV18,16,CASSRRDRAGANVLTF
TRBJ2-3,TRBD2,TRBV7-2,15,CASSTSGGVRGTQYF
TRBJ2-1,NA,TRBV19,13,CASSMGRAAEQFF
TRBJ1-2,NA,TRBV5-4,16,CASSLGQTLPMDGYTF
TRBJ1-2,TRBD1,TRBV7-7,14,CASSPLTGAYGYTF
TRBJ2-7,NA,TRBV9,15,CASSVVMRPPYEQYF
TRBJ1-4,NA,TRBV20-1,12,CSTKATNEKLFF
TRBJ1-5,TRBD1,TRBV19,17,CASSITGTGLFDQPQHF
TRBJ1-4,TRBD1,TRBV28,16,CASSPSGQGLNEKLFF
TRBJ1-5,NA,TRBV6-5,15,CASSYKGSGNQPQHF
TRBJ2-5,NA,TRBV21-1,15,CASSGRQGVQETQYF
TRBJ2-7,NA,TRBV5-4,14,CASSLNVRGGEQYF
TRBJ2-7,TRBD1,TRBV20-1,14,CSAGSRQGAYEQYF
TRBJ2-2,TRBD2,TRBV12-3/TRBV12-4,15,CASSYERGITGELFF
TRBJ2-1,TRBD1,TRBV10-3,15,CAISDRGTGYAEQFF